This T cell receptor (beta chain) comes out of a study of blood T cell repertoires in COVID-19. This CDR3 has 14 residues. The V gene end was trimmed by 7 bases and the J gene end by 6 bases; junction bases not matched to a gene: 10. In germline, CDR1 is SGHTA, CDR2 FQGTGA. TCRdb's copy holds only in-frame clones and misses some; the assay was immunoSEQ multiplex PCR. The sample contains a few hundred thousand clones, around 90% of which appear only once. The chain recombines TRBV7-3 with TRBJ2-3; TRBD1 aligns across 7 bases. Material: PBMCs or T cells enriched from blood (not recorded which). This clonotype was obtained from a woman in her 50s with acute COVID-19. The CDR3 reads CASKNRGTDDTQYF. The CDR3 DNA reads as TGTGCCAGCAAGAACAGGGGTACTGATGATACGCAGTATTTT.